A selection of T cell receptor beta chains follows, all from one sample in a study of blood T cells in healthy people across ages. TCRdb re-analysed the 5' RACE reads in MiXCR, keeping a single row per CDR3 protein. The table has some 1,000,000 distinct CDR3 sequences, roughly 24% seen once; the top ten hold approximately 0.71%. This same sample was also part of a study on T cells of mothers and their children.

The specimen was blood. Every receptor here comes from a girl aged 2 to 10 in good health. Both conserved end residues are part of each CDR3. The D gene is left open where the match is weak. Clone size is not always given. Where it is, it says once, few, many or a class for expanded clones.

clone size	V gene	J gene	D gene	CDR3 protein	CDR3 DNA
few	TRBV7-9	TRBJ1-2	-	CASSIGLAGGLSDGYTF	TGTGCCAGCAGCATCGGACTAGCGGGAGGGCTATCGGATGGCTACACCTTC
few	TRBV5-1	TRBJ2-1	-	CASSLQSELNEQFF	TGCGCCAGCAGCCTGCAATCGGAGCTCAATGAGCAGTTCTTC
-	TRBV19	TRBJ2-7	-	CASSIETLEYYEQYF	TGTGCCAGTAGTATCGAGACCCTAGAATACTACGAGCAGTACTTC
few	TRBV29-1	TRBJ2-7	-	CSASSDNPWGEQYF	TGCAGCGCATCAAGCGACAACCCCTGGGGCGAGCAGTACTTC
-	TRBV10-3	TRBJ1-2	TRBD1	CAISESTGGQRGYTF	TGTGCCATCAGTGAGTCCACAGGGGGCCAGAGGGGCTACACCTTC
-	TRBV15	TRBJ2-1	TRBD1	CATSLRTGYNEQFF	TGTGCCACCAGCTTGAGGACAGGCTACAATGAGCAGTTCTTC
few	TRBV3-1	TRBJ2-2	TRBD2	CASSSRAGEIGELFF	TGTGCCAGCAGCTCTCGAGCGGGAGAGATCGGGGAGCTGTTTTTT
-	TRBV6-2/TRBV6-3	TRBJ1-2	TRBD1	CASRAGQGISYYGYTF	TGTGCCAGCCGAGCGGGACAGGGGATCTCTTACTATGGCTACACCTTC
few	TRBV7-6	TRBJ2-5	-	CASSFGVGTETQYF	TGTGCCAGCAGCTTTGGCGTAGGAACAGAGACCCAGTACTTC
-	TRBV12-3/TRBV12-4	TRBJ2-5	-	CASSGPGFTQYF	TGTGCCAGCAGCGGCCCCGGATTCACCCAGTACTTC
-	TRBV29-1	TRBJ1-5	TRBD1	CSVVWQGAGQPQHF	TGCAGCGTTGTATGGCAGGGGGCAGGTCAGCCCCAGCATTTT
-	TRBV29-1	TRBJ2-3	-	CSVQTGNGDTQYF	TGCAGCGTCCAGACCGGGAACGGAGATACGCAGTATTTT
-	TRBV27	TRBJ2-7	-	CASSFGTSSHEQYF	TGTGCCAGCAGTTTTGGGACATCAAGTCACGAGCAGTACTTC
few	TRBV7-2	TRBJ1-2	-	CASSLVVQNPNYGYTF	TGTGCCAGCAGCTTAGTAGTCCAGAATCCTAACTATGGCTACACCTTC
few	TRBV12-3/TRBV12-4	TRBJ2-1	TRBD1	CASSYRDRAPRNEQFF	TGTGCCAGCAGCTATAGGGACAGGGCCCCTCGCAATGAGCAGTTCTTC
-	TRBV11-2	TRBJ2-1	TRBD2	CASSFSRTSPWNEQFF	TGTGCCAGCAGCTTCTCCAGGACTAGCCCTTGGAATGAGCAGTTCTTC
-	TRBV29-1	TRBJ2-1	-	CSVPEGIEQFF	TGCAGCGTTCCCGAGGGTATTGAGCAGTTCTTC
-	TRBV20-1	TRBJ2-5	-	CSAHGQSETQYF	TGCAGTGCTCATGGACAGTCGGAGACCCAGTACTTC